A single sample gave rise to the 4 T cell receptor beta chains below, sequenced in a study of CD8 T cells in Susac syndrome. Random hexamers were used to reverse transcribe 0.5 to 1 ug of RNA. Using its own MiXCR run on the immunoSEQ multiplex PCR reads, TCRdb lists one record per CDR3 protein. The sample holds approximately 150,000 distinct CDR3 sequences, under 95% seen once. The source material was CD4+ T cells from PBMCs. Receptors originate from a human donor in good health.

The rearrangement links TRBV7-8 to TRBJ1-3; a possible D gene is TRBD1 (6 bases). Germline CDR1 is SGHVS and CDR2 is FQNEAQ. Trimming took off 3 bases at V and 4 bases at J, with 13 bases between the two ends. This CDR3 has 15 residues. CDR3: CASSFNTGRGNTIYF. In nucleotides, the CDR3 is TGTGCCAGCAGCTTCAATACAGGGAGGGGAAACACCATATATTTT.

The genes are TRBV5-1 and TRBJ2-5, with D maybe TRBD1 (6 bases). The V gene's germline CDR1 is SGHRS and CDR2 YFSETQ. The V gene lost 6 bases and the J gene lost 1 base, with 19 bases spanning the gap. The CDR3 totals 16 residues. The chain's CDR3 is CASILSPGQSQETQYF. CDR3 coding DNA: TGCGCCAGCATTTTATCCCCGGGACAATCCCAAGAGACCCAGTACTTC.

This chain joins TRBV14 and TRBJ2-3; D may match TRBD1 or TRBD2 (5 bases each). Trimming removed 1 base from V and 1 base from J, with 15 bases in between. The germline CDR1 and CDR2 sequences are SGHDN and FVKESK. CDR3 length: 17 residues. The CDR3 DNA sequence: TGTGCCAGCAGCCAAGTCGGGGCGGCGCCTGGCACAGATACGCAGTATTTT. Translation gives CASSQVGAAPGTDTQYF.

The chain links TRBV6-5 to TRBJ1-2; weak D call: TRBD1 (6 bases). The CDR3 contains 13 residues. Germline lookup yields CDR1 MNHEY and CDR2 SVGAGI. With 6 bases removed from V and 7 bases from J, the gap between germline ends came to 15 bases. The CDR3 bases are TGTGCCAGCAGGGATGTTACAGGGCTTGGCTACACCTTC. The encoded protein is CASRDVTGLGYTF.